Following are 5 T cell receptor beta chains from one sample sequenced in a study of blood T cell repertoires in COVID-19. Produced via immunoSEQ multiplex PCR; TCRdb's table is partial and in-frame only. Of about 170,000 clones in the sample, roughly 88% are singletons; the top ten hold around 4.8%. The sample was peripheral blood. These receptors came from a man younger than 30 with COVID-19, enrolled during active disease.

The chain employs TRBV7-2 and TRBJ2-2, with D maybe TRBD1 (6 bases). In germline, CDR1 is SGHTA, CDR2 FQGNSA. V was cut by 5 bases and J by 3 bases, with 13 bases left in between. This CDR3 has 15 amino acids. DNA for the CDR3: TGTGCCAGCAGCCCACAGGACAGCTACACCGGGGAGCTGTTTTTT. It is translated as CASSPQDSYTGELFF.

This clone was detected once. The chain has TRBV19 and TRBJ2-2; D call uncertain. CDR1 and CDR2 from the germline V gene are LNHDA and SQIVND (reference sequence). Trimming removed 4 bases at V and 1 base at J, with 7 bases between. The CDR3 is 14 residues long. The CDR3 DNA is TGTGCCAGTAGTAGAAGAGGGAACACCGGGGAGCTGTTTTTT. Encoded protein: CASSRRGNTGELFF.

This clone was picked up many times. V gene TRBV19 combines with J gene TRBJ2-1; TRBD2 matches 7 bases. J was trimmed by 4 bases and V by 5 bases; bases with no gene match: 5. Germline lookup yields CDR1 LNHDA and CDR2 SQIVND (reference sequence). The CDR3 contains 14 residues. The CDR3 DNA reads as TGTGCCAGTAGTTGGGGCGGGAGTTACAATGAGCAGTTCTTC. This encodes CASSWGGSYNEQFF.

In its sample, this clone was seen once. The chain links TRBV11-3 to TRBJ2-2; 9 positions match TRBD1. The germline gives CDR1 SGHNT, CDR2 YENEEA. V shed 5 bases and J 1 base; nucleotides not matched to a gene: 17. CDR3 size: 20 residues. The CDR3 coding sequence is TGTGCCAGCAGCGCCGCCGGGACAGGGTCAATGCGGGAGAACACCGGGGAGCTGTTTTTT. This codes for CASSAAGTGSMRENTGELFF.

The J gene is TRBJ2-6, the V gene TRBV19, with TRBD2 matching 9 bases. CDR1 LNHDA and CDR2 SQIVND come from the germline V gene (reference sequence). This CDR3 spans 20 amino acids. V gave up 3 bases and J gave up 0 bases; unmatched junction bases: 12. Here the CDR3 DNA reads TGTGCCAGTAGTATTGCGGGGGGGGGCCGGACCGTCTCTGGGGCCAACGTCCTGACTTTC. It encodes CASSIAGGGRTVSGANVLTF.